At least ten counts were recorded for the clone carrying this TCR beta chain. Its antigen is not identified. TCRdb re-derived calls from the 5' RACE reads in MiXCR, one entry per CDR3 protein. Here the sample spans 350,000 to 450,000 distinct CDR3 sequences, about 24% being singletons. This specimen belongs to a study of CD8 T cells in ankylosing spondylitis. Study-level points and caveats: Blood from ankylosing spondylitis patients appeared to carry a characteristic roughly eight-variant TCR beta motif.

Germline-derived CDR1 and CDR2 are SGHRS and YFSETQ. V dropped 3 bases and J dropped 1 base, with 13 bases sitting between them. This CDR3 has 15 residues. Material: blood, either unsorted or a sorted T cell fraction (not recorded which). This receptor was identified in a male donor with ankylosing spondylitis. The rearrangement uses TRBV5-1 and TRBJ1-1; D unresolved. Written as DNA, the CDR3 is TGCGCCAGCAGCTACGCTTTGGGTCAGAACACTGAAGCTTTCTTT. Encoded protein: CASSYALGQNTEAFF.